The clone carrying this T cell receptor beta chain is a singleton in its sample. V lost 11 bases to trimming and J lost 3 bases, with 11 bases between them. The length of the CDR3 is 12 residues. Germline V gene data show CDR1 as ENHRY and CDR2 as SYGVKD. The sample is drawn from a study of control samples from healthy donors and cancer patients. Data came from immunoSEQ multiplex PCR; TCRdb stores just in-frame clones and leaves some out. This table has more than 50,000 clones, approximately 90% appearing once. The TCR originated in a woman in her forties or fifties with colorectal cancer. Sample: PBMCs. V usage is TRBV10-3 and J usage is TRBJ2-1; weak D call: TRBD2 (6 bases). The CDR3 loop reads CAHGEDYNEQFF. The CDR3, as DNA: TGTGCCCATGGGGAGGACTACAATGAGCAGTTCTTC.